The source of this TCR beta chain is a study of cytomegalovirus exposure and HLA in healthy donors. Turning to the study itself: Within the Caucasian-associated ancestry cluster were more than 75% of the approximately 390 genotyped donors.

A multiplex PCR was run with 60 Vbeta primers and 13 Jbeta primers. Profiled with immunoSEQ multiplex PCR; TCRdb holds only in-frame clones, not every one. The repertoire consists of over 75,000 clones, with around 76% occurring once and the leading ten covering about 7%. The study, taken as a whole, reports: HLA alleles were associated with 16,951 TCR beta sequences in a later analysis at 0.05 false discovery rate. An analysis done earlier found most TCR beta V segments productive about 87% or about 30% of the time.

In this sample, this clone turned up a few times. The antigen remains undetermined. The CDR3 contains 16 residues. The germline V and J ends were trimmed by 0 bases and 0 bases, with 10 bases remaining between them. Germline V gene lookup returns CDR1 SGDLS and CDR2 YYNGEE. This chain joins TRBV9 and TRBJ1-3; D ambiguous. The TCR originated in a man aged 40-49 years in good health and CMV-seropositive. Sequenced material: PBMCs. CDR3 amino acids: CASSVEVGSSGNTIYF. The CDR3 coding sequence is TGTGCCAGCAGCGTAGAGGTAGGGAGCTCTGGAAACACCATATATTTT.